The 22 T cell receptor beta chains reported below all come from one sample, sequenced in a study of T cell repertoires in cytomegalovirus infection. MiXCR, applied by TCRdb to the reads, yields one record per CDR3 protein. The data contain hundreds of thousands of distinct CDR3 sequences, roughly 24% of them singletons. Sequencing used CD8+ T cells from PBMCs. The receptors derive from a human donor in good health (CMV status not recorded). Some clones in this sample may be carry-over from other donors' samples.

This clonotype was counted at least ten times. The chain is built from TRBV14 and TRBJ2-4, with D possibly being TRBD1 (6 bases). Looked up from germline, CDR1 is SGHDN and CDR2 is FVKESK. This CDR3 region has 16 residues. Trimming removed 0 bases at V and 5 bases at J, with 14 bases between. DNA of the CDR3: TGTGCCAGCAGCCAAGATCTCAGGGGATGGGAAAACATTCAGTACTTC. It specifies CASSQDLRGWENIQYF.

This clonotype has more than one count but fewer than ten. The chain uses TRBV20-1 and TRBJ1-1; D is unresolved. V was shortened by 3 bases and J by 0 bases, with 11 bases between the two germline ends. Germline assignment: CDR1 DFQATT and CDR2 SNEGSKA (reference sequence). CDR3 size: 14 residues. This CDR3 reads CSARPPWVNTEAFF. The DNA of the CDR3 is TGCAGTGCTAGGCCTCCCTGGGTGAACACTGAAGCTTTCTTT.

The CDR3 sequence: CASSQSRGGAEQFF. Written as DNA, the CDR3 is TGTGCCAGCAGCCAATCGCGGGGGGGTGCTGAGCAGTTCTTC. The chain has TRBV4-2 and TRBJ2-1; 9 bases are a match to TRBD2. Germline values: CDR1 LGHNA, CDR2 YNFKEQ. The CDR3 totals 14 residues. V gave up 2 bases and J gave up 9 bases; unmatched junction bases: 5.

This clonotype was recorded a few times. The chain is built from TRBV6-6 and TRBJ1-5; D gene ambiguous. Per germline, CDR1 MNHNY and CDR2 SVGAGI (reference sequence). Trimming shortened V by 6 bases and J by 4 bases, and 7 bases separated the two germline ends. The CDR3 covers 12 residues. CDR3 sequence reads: CASSGTNQPQHF. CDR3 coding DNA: TGTGCCAGCAGCGGAACAAATCAGCCCCAGCATTTT.

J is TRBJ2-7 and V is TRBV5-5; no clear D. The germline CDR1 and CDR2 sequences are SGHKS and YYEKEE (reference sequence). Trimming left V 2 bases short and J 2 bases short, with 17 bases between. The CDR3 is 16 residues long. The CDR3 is CASSFVLSGDPYEQYF. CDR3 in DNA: TGTGCCAGCAGCTTCGTCCTCTCTGGTGATCCCTACGAGCAGTACTTC.

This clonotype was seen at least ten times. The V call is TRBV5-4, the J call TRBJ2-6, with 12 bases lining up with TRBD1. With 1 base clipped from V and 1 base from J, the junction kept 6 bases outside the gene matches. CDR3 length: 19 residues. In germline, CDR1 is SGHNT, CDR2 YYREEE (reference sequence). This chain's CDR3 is CASSLPPGQGASGANVLTF. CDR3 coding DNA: TGTGCCAGCAGCTTGCCACCGGGACAGGGGGCTTCTGGGGCCAACGTCCTGACTTTC.

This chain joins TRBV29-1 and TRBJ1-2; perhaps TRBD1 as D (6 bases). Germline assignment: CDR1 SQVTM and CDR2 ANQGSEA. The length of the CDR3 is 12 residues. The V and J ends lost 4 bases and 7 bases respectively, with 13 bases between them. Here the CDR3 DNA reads TGCAGCGTTGGCAGGGGAGTGCTTGGCTACACCTTC. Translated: CSVGRGVLGYTF.

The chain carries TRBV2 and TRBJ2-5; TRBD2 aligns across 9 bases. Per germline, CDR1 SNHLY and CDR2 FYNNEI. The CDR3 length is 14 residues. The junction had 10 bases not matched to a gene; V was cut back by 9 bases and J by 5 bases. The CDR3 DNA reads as TGTGCCAGTCAACTAGCGGGTAAAAAGGAGACCCAGTACTTC. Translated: CASQLAGKKETQYF.

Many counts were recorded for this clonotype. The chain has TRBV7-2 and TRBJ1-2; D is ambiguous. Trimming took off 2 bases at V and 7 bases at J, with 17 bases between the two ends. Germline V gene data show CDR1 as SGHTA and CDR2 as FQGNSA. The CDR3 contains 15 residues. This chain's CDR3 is CASSLRPEPAFGYTF. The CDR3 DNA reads TGTGCCAGCAGCTTACGACCCGAGCCAGCTTTTGGCTACACCTTC.

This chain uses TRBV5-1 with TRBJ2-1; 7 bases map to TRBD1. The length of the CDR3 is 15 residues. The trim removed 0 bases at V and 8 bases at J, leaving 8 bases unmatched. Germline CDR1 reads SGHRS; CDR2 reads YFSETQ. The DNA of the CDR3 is TGCGCCAGCAGCTTGGTGGGCACAGGGGTTGATGAGCAGTTCTTC. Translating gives CASSLVGTGVDEQFF. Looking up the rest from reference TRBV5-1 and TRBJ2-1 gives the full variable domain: KAGVTQTPRYLIKTRGQQVTLSCSPISGHRSVSWYQQTPGQGLQFLFEYFSETQRNKGNFPGRFSGRQFSNSRSEMNVSTLELGDSALYLCASSLVGTGVDEQFFGPGTRLTVL.

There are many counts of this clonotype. CDR3 DNA sequence: TGTGCCAGCAGCTTAGGGACTAGCGGGGGACATACGCAGTATTTT. Protein product: CASSLGTSGGHTQYF. This chain uses TRBV7-9 with TRBJ2-3; 13 bases are a match to TRBD2. CDR1 and CDR2 (germline): SEHNR, FQNEAQ (reference sequence). The CDR3 is 15 residues long. V shed 1 base, J shed 7 bases, and the junction held 2 bases outside the gene matches.

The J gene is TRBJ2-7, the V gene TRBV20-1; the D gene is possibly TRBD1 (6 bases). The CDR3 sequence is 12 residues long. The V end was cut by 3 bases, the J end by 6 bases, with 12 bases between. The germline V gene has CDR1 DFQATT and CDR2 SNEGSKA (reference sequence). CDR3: CSARETGREQYV. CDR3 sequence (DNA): TGCAGTGCTAGGGAGACAGGCCGCGAGCAGTACGTC.

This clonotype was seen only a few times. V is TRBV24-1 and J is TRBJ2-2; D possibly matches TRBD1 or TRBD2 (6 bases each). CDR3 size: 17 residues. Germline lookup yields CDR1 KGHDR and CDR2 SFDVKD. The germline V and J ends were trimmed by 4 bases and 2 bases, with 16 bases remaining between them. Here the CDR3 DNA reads TGTGCCACCAGTGACCGCGGGGACAAACCCAACACCGGGGAGCTGTTTTTT. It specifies CATSDRGDKPNTGELFF.

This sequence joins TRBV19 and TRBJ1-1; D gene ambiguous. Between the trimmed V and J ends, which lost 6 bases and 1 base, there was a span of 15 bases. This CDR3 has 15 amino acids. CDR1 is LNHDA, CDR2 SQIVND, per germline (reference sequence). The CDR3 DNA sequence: TGTGCCAGTAGAACCGCCCTAGGATCGAACACTGAAGCTTTCTTT. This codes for CASRTALGSNTEAFF.

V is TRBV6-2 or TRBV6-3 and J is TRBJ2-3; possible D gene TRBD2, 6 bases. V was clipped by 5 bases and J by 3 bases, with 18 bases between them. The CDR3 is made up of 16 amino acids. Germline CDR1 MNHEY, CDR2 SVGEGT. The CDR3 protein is CASSPGDNFGTDTQYF. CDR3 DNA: TGTGCCAGCAGTCCGGGAGATAACTTCGGGACAGATACGCAGTATTTT.

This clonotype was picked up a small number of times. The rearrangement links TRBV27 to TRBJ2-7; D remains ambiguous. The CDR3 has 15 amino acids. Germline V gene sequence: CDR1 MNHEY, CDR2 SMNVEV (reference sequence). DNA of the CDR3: TGTGCTTCCAGCTCGGCTGCAGCATCGACCTACGAGCAGTACTTC. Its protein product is CASSSAAASTYEQYF.

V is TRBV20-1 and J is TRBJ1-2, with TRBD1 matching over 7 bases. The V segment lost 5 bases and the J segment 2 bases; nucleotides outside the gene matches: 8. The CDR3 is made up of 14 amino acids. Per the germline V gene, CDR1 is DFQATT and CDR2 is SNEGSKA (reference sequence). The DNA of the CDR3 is TGCAGTGCTCCCCAAAGGACAGGAAACTATGGCTACACCTTC. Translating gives CSAPQRTGNYGYTF.

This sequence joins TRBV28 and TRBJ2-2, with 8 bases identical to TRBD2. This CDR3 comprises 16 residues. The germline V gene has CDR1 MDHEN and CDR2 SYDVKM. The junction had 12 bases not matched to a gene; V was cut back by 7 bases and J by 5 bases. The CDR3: CASTFRPGGATGELFF. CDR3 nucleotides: TGTGCCAGCACCTTTCGTCCCGGGGGGGCAACCGGGGAGCTGTTTTTT.

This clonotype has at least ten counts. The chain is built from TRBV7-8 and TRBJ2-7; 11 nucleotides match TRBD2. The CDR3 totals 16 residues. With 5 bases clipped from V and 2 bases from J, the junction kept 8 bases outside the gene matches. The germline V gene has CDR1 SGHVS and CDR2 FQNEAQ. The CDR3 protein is CASSPRTSGSTYEQYF. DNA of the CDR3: TGTGCCAGCAGCCCCCGGACTAGCGGGTCAACCTACGAGCAGTACTTC.

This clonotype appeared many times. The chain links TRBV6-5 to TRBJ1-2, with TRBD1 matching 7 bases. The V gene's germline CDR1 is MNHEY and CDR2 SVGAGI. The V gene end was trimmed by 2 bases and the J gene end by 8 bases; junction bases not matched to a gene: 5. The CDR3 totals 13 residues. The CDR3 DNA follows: TGTGCCAGCAGTTACGCCAGGGGGAGCGGCTACACCTTC. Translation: CASSYARGSGYTF.

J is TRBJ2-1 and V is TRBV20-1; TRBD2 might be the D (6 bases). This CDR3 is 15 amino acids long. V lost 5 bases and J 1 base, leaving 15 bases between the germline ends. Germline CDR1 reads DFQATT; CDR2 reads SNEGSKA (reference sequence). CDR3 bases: TGCAGTGCTCCTTGGGGACGGGGGTCCTACAATGAGCAGTTCTTC. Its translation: CSAPWGRGSYNEQFF.

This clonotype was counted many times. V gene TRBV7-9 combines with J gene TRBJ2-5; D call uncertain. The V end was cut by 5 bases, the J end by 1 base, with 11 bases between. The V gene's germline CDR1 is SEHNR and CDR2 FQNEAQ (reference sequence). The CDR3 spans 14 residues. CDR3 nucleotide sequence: TGTGCCAGCAGCCCTCCCACACCCCAAGAGACCCAGTACTTC. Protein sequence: CASSPPTPQETQYF.